The subject of this entry is one TCR beta chain. The CDR3 runs 16 residues. This record comes from a study of blood T cell repertoires in COVID-19. Clones were read by immunoSEQ multiplex PCR, and TCRdb kept only the in-frame ones, dropping some. The sample includes 250,000 to 350,000 clones, roughly 85% of them seen just once. The J gene is TRBJ2-5, the V gene TRBV21-1; the D call TRBD2 from the table was never checked on the DNA. TRBV21-1 is designated a pseudogene. The TCR was taken from a woman aged 25 to 39 who had recovered from COVID-19. Sample: PBMCs or T cells enriched from blood (not recorded which). The CDR3 nucleotides are TGTGCCAGCAGCAAAAGGAAGCGGGGGGGCCAAGAGACCCAGTACTTC. Translated: CASSKRKRGGQETQYF.